These 23 T cell receptor beta chains originate from one sample sequenced in a study of regulatory T cells in long-lasting Graves disease. Documented time point: persistent/refractory GD, antithyroid drugs over 5 years with positive TRAb. The TCR library was prepared using RNA isolated from PBMCs. Investigators prepared the TCR beta libraries by applying iRepertoire HTBI primers and Arm-PCR of CDR3 regions. TCRdb used MiXCR to reprocess the multiplex PCR reads, holding one entry per CDR3 protein. The sample holds about 660,000 distinct CDR3 sequences, approximately 29% seen once. Sequenced material: peripheral blood mononuclear cells (PBMCs), taken when the disease was refractory, from a patient treated with antithyroid drugs. These receptors all stem from a female donor with Graves disease.

The chain employs TRBV2 and TRBJ2-3, with a tentative D call TRBD2 (5 bases). The CDR3 is 15 amino acids. The germline V and J ends were trimmed by 7 bases and 0 bases, with 14 bases remaining between them. Germline V gene lookup returns CDR1 SNHLY and CDR2 FYNNEI. Written as DNA, the CDR3 is TGTGCCAGCAAGAGTTCGAGCGGAAGCACAGATACGCAGTATTTT. Its protein is CASKSSSGSTDTQYF.

This clonotype was picked up a small number of times. This chain uses TRBV6-2 or TRBV6-3 with TRBJ2-7, with no clear D. The CDR3 covers 16 residues. V lost 5 bases and J 0 bases, leaving 17 bases between the germline ends. The germline gives CDR1 MNHEY, CDR2 SVGEGT. CDR3 sequence: CASSGPGLSHSYEQYF. CDR3 coding DNA: TGTGCCAGCAGTGGACCCGGGCTATCGCACTCCTACGAGCAGTACTTC.

This clonotype has a handful of counts. The chain couples TRBV19 to TRBJ2-7; no firm D call. CDR1 and CDR2 (germline): LNHDA, SQIVND (reference sequence). CDR3 size: 13 residues. V lost 8 bases and J lost 2, with 13 bases in between. CDR3 sequence: CASSLTRTYEQYF. Here the CDR3 DNA reads TGTGCCAGTTCCCTGACGCGCACCTACGAGCAGTACTTC.

The CDR3 loop reads CASLGQGAGEQYF. The CDR3 region has the DNA TGTGCCAGTCTCGGACAGGGGGCTGGAGAGCAGTACTTC. V and J are TRBV6-2 or TRBV6-3 and TRBJ2-7, with 11 bases aligning to TRBD1. Per the germline V gene, CDR1 is MNHEY and CDR2 is SVGEGT. This CDR3 spans 13 amino acids. The junction had 8 bases not matched to a gene; V was cut back by 9 bases and J by 7 bases.

CDR3 residues: CASSQGMDGRARNEQYF. DNA of the CDR3: TGTGCCAGCAGCCAAGGAATGGACGGGAGGGCAAGGAACGAGCAGTACTTC. The chain has TRBV14 and TRBJ2-7; 8 bases line up with TRBD2. CDR1 and CDR2 (germline): SGHDN, FVKESK. The CDR3 extends over 17 amino acids. The V gene end was trimmed by 1 base and the J gene end by 5 bases; junction bases not matched to a gene: 13.

This clonotype was counted a few times. CDR3 in DNA: TGCGCCAGCAGCTTGGATGGGTCGAGAGACACTGAAGCTTTCTTT. Its protein product is CASSLDGSRDTEAFF. The chain is built from TRBV5-1 and TRBJ1-1; D is undetermined. V was trimmed by 0 bases and J by 3 bases, leaving 12 bases between them. Germline V gene lookup returns CDR1 SGHRS and CDR2 YFSETQ. This CDR3 is built from 15 residues.

The table lists this clonotype with many counts. The chain employs TRBV2 and TRBJ2-5; D perhaps matches TRBD2 (5 bases). Germline V lookup: CDR1 SNHLY, CDR2 FYNNEI. Trimming pared 3 bases from V and 1 base from J, leaving 12 bases between. The CDR3 has 15 amino acids. CDR3 nucleotide sequence: TGTGCCAGCAGTGAGGAGGCAGCTCCCCAAGAGACCCAGTACTTC. It is translated as CASSEEAAPQETQYF.

A few counts support this clonotype. This sequence joins TRBV12-3 or TRBV12-4 and TRBJ2-7, with 9 nucleotides matching TRBD2. The CDR3 extends over 15 amino acids. With 1 base clipped from V and 6 bases from J, the junction kept 7 bases outside the gene matches. This chain's CDR3 is CASSLGVAGVREQYF. In DNA form, the CDR3 reads TGTGCCAGCAGTTTAGGGGTAGCGGGAGTACGCGAGCAGTACTTC.

Only a few counts were recorded for this clonotype. The CDR3 DNA follows: TGTGCCAGCAGCTTAGGACCGGGGGTGGTATCCTACGAGCAGTACTTC. Encoded protein: CASSLGPGVVSYEQYF. The rearrangement uses TRBV7-2 and TRBJ2-7; weak D call: TRBD2 (6 bases). The germline V gene has CDR1 SGHTA and CDR2 FQGNSA. Trimming shortened V by 1 base and J by 1 base, and 14 bases separated the two germline ends. The CDR3 has 16 residues.

This sequence joins TRBV15 and TRBJ1-1, with a tentative D call TRBD1 (5 bases). Germline CDR1 LNHNV, CDR2 YYDKDF (reference sequence). V lost 1 base and J lost 10, with 16 bases in between. The CDR3 length is 14 residues. The CDR3: CATSRGRQGRVAFF. CDR3 coding DNA: TGTGCCACCAGCAGAGGTAGGCAGGGTCGAGTAGCTTTCTTT.

J is TRBJ1-1 and V is TRBV6-1; no definite D call. Trimming stripped 6 bases from V and 4 bases from J, with 12 bases between. The germline V gene encodes CDR1 MNHNS and CDR2 SASEGT. The CDR3 covers 13 residues. The DNA of the CDR3 is TGTGCCAGCAGCTCCGGATCGGCCACTGAAGCTTTCTTT. This codes for CASSSGSATEAFF.

This clonotype was seen only a few times. The chain employs TRBV28 and TRBJ1-6, with D uncertain. This CDR3 comprises 13 residues. The germline gives CDR1 MDHEN, CDR2 SYDVKM. V dropped 3 bases and J dropped 4 bases, with 4 bases sitting between them. CDR3 sequence reads: CASSFLYNSPLHF. DNA for the CDR3: TGTGCCAGCAGTTTTCTTTATAATTCACCCCTCCACTTT.

This chain connects TRBV30 to TRBJ2-7; tentatively, D is TRBD1 (6 bases). The V end lost 5 bases, the J end lost 4 bases, and 9 bases lay between the germline ends. This CDR3 contains 11 residues. Germline assignment: CDR1 GTSNPN and CDR2 SVGIG (reference sequence). CDR3 sequence (DNA): TGTGCCTGGGGACAGATTTACGAGCAGTACTTC. It is translated as CAWGQIYEQYF.

The chain recombines TRBV29-1 with TRBJ2-7; 9 nucleotides line up with TRBD2. CDR1 SQVTM and CDR2 ANQGSEA come from the germline V gene. Unmatched junction bases numbered 7, after V lost 3 bases and J lost 7 bases. The CDR3 spans 13 residues. DNA of the CDR3: TGCAGCGTTGAGGCGGGAGGGTTAGGGGAGCAGTACTTC. Its translation: CSVEAGGLGEQYF.

This clonotype was recorded many times. V is TRBV11-2 and J is TRBJ2-7; no firm D call. The V gene lost 4 bases and the J gene lost 2 bases, with 15 bases spanning the gap. Germline lookup yields CDR1 SGHAT and CDR2 FQNNGV. The CDR3 is 15 residues long. The CDR3 DNA follows: TGTGCCAGCAGCTACGACTCCCGAGGCACCTACGAGCAGTACTTC. It translates to CASSYDSRGTYEQYF.

This clonotype was seen at least ten times. V is TRBV5-6 and J is TRBJ2-5; 7 bases fit TRBD1. The CDR3 is 14 amino acids. V shed 4 bases and J 2 bases; nucleotides not matched to a gene: 5. In germline, CDR1 is SGHDT, CDR2 YYEEEE. CDR3 residues: CASSAPGQQETQYF. In DNA, the CDR3 is TGTGCCAGCAGCGCACCGGGACAGCAAGAGACCCAGTACTTC.

In this sample, this clonotype turned up a few times. The V and J genes are TRBV29-1 and TRBJ1-2, with a tentative D call TRBD1 (5 bases). This CDR3 has 12 amino acids. CDR1 and CDR2 (germline): SQVTM, ANQGSEA. V was cut by 6 bases and J by 4 bases, with 12 bases left in between. CDR3 amino acids: CSVAGGSYGYTF. The CDR3 DNA is TGCAGCGTCGCCGGGGGGTCCTATGGCTACACCTTC.

V and J are TRBV15 and TRBJ2-7; D ambiguous. Trimming shortened V by 1 base and J by 4 bases, and 8 bases separated the two germline ends. The CDR3 consists of 13 residues. Germline V gene sequence: CDR1 LNHNV, CDR2 YYDKDF (reference sequence). This CDR3 is CATSRGQQYEQYF. Here the CDR3 DNA reads TGTGCCACCAGCAGAGGACAACAGTACGAGCAGTACTTC.

In its sample, this clonotype was seen a few times. The rearrangement joins TRBV3-1 to TRBJ1-2; possible D gene TRBD1, 5 bases. The V and J ends lost 4 bases and 8 bases respectively, with 20 bases between them. Germline CDR1 LGHDT, CDR2 YNNKEL (reference sequence). The CDR3 runs to 15 residues. The CDR3 loop is CASSPSGATTNGYTF. In nucleotides, the CDR3 is TGTGCCAGCAGCCCGTCCGGGGCAACGACGAACGGCTACACCTTC.

There are many counts of this clonotype. The chain couples TRBV11-2 to TRBJ2-7; no clear D gene. In germline, CDR1 is SGHAT, CDR2 FQNNGV. V lost 7 bases and J lost 0, with 19 bases in between. This CDR3 is built from 16 residues. The CDR3 coding sequence is TGTGCCAGCATCCTTCACGACCTTTCCTCCTCCTACGAGCAGTACTTC. This translates into CASILHDLSSSYEQYF.

This rearrangement joins TRBV3-1 to TRBJ1-2; weak D call: TRBD1 (5 bases). Looked up from germline, CDR1 is LGHDT and CDR2 is YNNKEL (reference sequence). V lost 3 bases, J lost 5 bases, and 16 bases lay in between. This CDR3 region has 15 residues. CDR3 amino acids: CASSQGGTALYGYTF. In DNA form, the CDR3 reads TGTGCCAGCAGCCAGGGAGGGACCGCCCTATATGGCTACACCTTC.

This CDR3 is CASSSGLAGLSNTGELFF. The CDR3 DNA is TGTGCCAGCAGTTCGGGACTAGCGGGCCTATCGAACACCGGGGAGCTGTTTTTT. V gene TRBV6-5 combines with J gene TRBJ2-2, with 12 bases that match TRBD2. Germline-derived CDR1 and CDR2 are MNHEY and SVGAGI. The CDR3 consists of 18 residues. V trimming: 4 bases; J trimming: 0 bases; junction bases outside the gene matches: 6.

This chain links TRBV6-2 or TRBV6-3 with TRBJ1-5; weak D call: TRBD1 (5 bases). V was shortened by 6 bases and J by 0 bases, with 12 bases between the two germline ends. Germline V CDR1 and CDR2: MNHEY, SVGEGT. The CDR3 contains 15 residues. CDR3 DNA: TGTGCCAGCAGAGCGGGACTTCATAGCAATCAGCCCCAGCATTTT. Translating gives CASRAGLHSNQPQHF.